This T cell receptor beta chain was identified during a study of regulatory T cells in long-lasting Graves disease. Whole-study findings and limits: Between persistent patients, 2,500 to 3,500 public clonotypes were shared, exceeding the 966 shared between new patients. There was favoring of TRBV28, TRBJ1-2 and TRBJ2-5 in persistent disease.

CDR3 size: 15 residues. Germline trimming cut 6 bases from V and 7 bases from J; bases unmatched to any gene: 14. Germline loops: CDR1 MNHNS, CDR2 SASEGT. Time point described: newly diagnosed GD, antithyroid drugs for less than 3 months. The TCR library was prepared using RNA isolated from PBMCs. The authors drew 8.5 to 9 milliliters of peripheral blood into EDTA tubes. Investigators prepared the TCR beta libraries by applying iRepertoire HTBI primers and Arm-PCR of CDR3 regions. TCRdb recomputed calls from the multiplex PCR reads with MiXCR, one row per CDR3 protein. The table has about 460,000 distinct CDR3 sequences, 12% to 15% seen once. Worth noting for this clonotype: Its antigen is unidentified. A read error may explain this, as a much larger clone is one base away.

These data were also filed under a second study, of T cells in Graves' hyperthyroidism and ophthalmopathy. This second study says: The primer set for the first-round RT-PCR of the TCR CDR3 was HTBI.

The sample consisted of peripheral blood mononuclear cells (PBMCs), taken at new diagnosis, from a patient treated with antithyroid drugs. The rearrangement uses TRBV6-1 and TRBJ2-7; 8 bases align to TRBD2. The clonotype was recovered from a woman between 45 and 60 years old with Graves disease. The CDR3: CASSTLAVGLNEQYF. The CDR3 DNA is TGTGCCAGCAGCACACTAGCGGTTGGACTCAATGAGCAGTACTTC.